The source of this T cell receptor (beta chain) is a study of technical replicates of blood from a few donors. The V gene lost 0 bases and the J gene lost 7 bases, with 20 bases spanning the gap. CDR3 length: 16 residues. Germline V lookup: CDR1 GTSNPN, CDR2 SVGIG (reference sequence). TCRdb keeps only in-frame clones here, not all; method: immunoSEQ multiplex PCR. Here the sample spans some 80,000 clones, approximately 94% being singletons. This rearrangement joins TRBV30 to TRBJ2-3; tentative D call: TRBD2 (5 bases). Specimen: T cells isolated from PBMCs. The clonotype originates from a human donor in good health. The CDR3 coding sequence is TGTGCCTGGAGTGTACTGTCGGGGATTAGGGAGAATACGCAGTATTTT. Amino acid sequence: CAWSVLSGIRENTQYF. The full variable domain, its missing parts supplied by reference TRBV30 and TRBJ2-3, is SQTIHQWPATLVQPVGSPLSLECTVEGTSNPNLYWYRQAAGRGLQLLFYSVGIGQISSEVPQNLSASRPQDRQFILSSKKLLLSDSGFYLCAWSVLSGIRENTQYFGPGTRLTVL.